The clone carrying this T cell receptor beta chain was counted at least ten times. These data belong to a study of Graves' ophthalmopathy and Graves' hyperthyroidism. RNA transcripts provided the template for amplifying TCR beta CDR3 regions. The authors performed first-round RT-PCR with HTBI primers and then a second-round multiplex PCR. MiXCR, run by TCRdb on the multiplex PCR reads, gives a single entry per CDR3 protein. The sample has some 520,000 distinct CDR3 sequences, 13% to 15% seen once. Between the trimmed V and J ends, which lost 5 bases and 7 bases, there was a span of 11 bases. The CDR3 has 12 residues. From germline, CDR1 is LNHDA and CDR2 SQIVND (reference sequence).

The material sequenced was blood. The TCR originated in a woman in her twenties or thirties with Graves' ophthalmopathy. The V call is TRBV19, the J call TRBJ1-1, with D possibly TRBD1 on 6 matching bases. The CDR3 is CASSPGGSEAFF. The CDR3 DNA reads TGTGCCAGTAGTCCTGGGGGCAGTGAAGCTTTCTTT. Based on the CDR3 plus reference TRBV19 and TRBJ1-1, the full variable domain is DGGITQSPKYLFRKEGQNVTLSCEQNLNHDAMYWYRQDPGQGLRLIYYSQIVNDFQKGDIAEGYSVSREKKESFPLTVTSAQKNPTAFYLCASSPGGSEAFFGQGTRLTVV.